The 27 T cell receptor beta chains below were found in one sample sequenced in a study of blood T cell repertoires in COVID-19. TCRdb's copy holds only in-frame clones and misses some; the assay was immunoSEQ multiplex PCR. The sample holds 200,000 or so clones; around 89% are singletons and the top ten take 2% to 3%. Source material: peripheral blood. These receptors were taken from a young man with COVID-19, enrolled during active disease.

The CDR3 sequence: CSVEYGTSGGGNNEQFF. As DNA, the CDR3 is TGCAGCGTTGAATACGGGACTAGCGGGGGGGGAAACAATGAGCAGTTCTTC. V and J are TRBV29-1 and TRBJ2-1, with 16 bases fitting TRBD2. The CDR3 has 17 residues. Trimming took 2 bases from V and 5 from J; bases not matched to a gene: 6. The germline CDR1 and CDR2 sequences are SQVTM and ANQGSEA.

CDR3 sequence reads: CASSLVGLGTGGTEAFF. The DNA of the CDR3 is TGTGCCAGCAGTTTAGTCGGGCTTGGGACAGGGGGCACTGAAGCTTTCTTT. The V call is TRBV28, the J call TRBJ1-1; 11 nucleotides line up with TRBD1. Germline-derived CDR1 and CDR2 are MDHEN and SYDVKM. Trimming at V came to 2 bases and at J to 4 bases, leaving 9 bases not matched to a gene. The CDR3 consists of 17 residues. Looking up the rest from reference TRBV28 and TRBJ1-1 gives the full variable domain: DVKVTQSSRYLVKRTGEKVFLECVQDMDHENMFWYRQDPGLGLRLIYFSYDVKMKEKGDIPEGYSVSREKKERFSLILESASTNQTSMYLCASSLVGLGTGGTEAFFGQGTRLTVV.

The V call is TRBV4-2, the J call TRBJ2-7; 11 bases line up with TRBD2. V lost 1 base and J lost 0; bases outside the gene matches: 2. This CDR3 has 16 residues. Germline V CDR1 and CDR2: LGHNA, YNFKEQ. The CDR3: CASSQVGTSGSYEQYF. CDR3 coding DNA: TGTGCCAGCAGCCAAGTAGGGACTAGCGGCTCCTACGAGCAGTACTTC.

This chain links TRBV19 with TRBJ1-5; D is ambiguous. The CDR3 sequence is 17 residues long. CDR1 and CDR2 (germline): LNHDA, SQIVND (reference sequence). The V and J ends lost 3 bases and 3 bases respectively, with 18 bases between them. The CDR3 protein is CASSILGTGLLNQPQHF. In nucleotides, the CDR3 is TGTGCCAGTAGTATCCTGGGCACCGGACTTCTCAATCAGCCCCAGCATTTT. Looking up the rest from reference TRBV19 and TRBJ1-5 gives the full variable domain: DGGITQSPKYLFRKEGQNVTLSCEQNLNHDAMYWYRQDPGQGLRLIYYSQIVNDFQKGDIAEGYSVSREKKESFPLTVTSAQKNPTAFYLCASSILGTGLLNQPQHFGDGTRLSIL.

The chain couples TRBV30 to TRBJ2-7; 9 bases map to TRBD2. The CDR3 has 15 amino acids. Losses at the gene ends were 1 base for V and 6 bases for J; bases not matched to a gene: 10. Looked up from germline, CDR1 is GTSNPN and CDR2 is SVGIG (reference sequence). CDR3 DNA: TGTGCCTGGAGTGGGGCGGGAGGGCCGCGGGGCGAGCAGTACTTC. Amino acids: CAWSGAGGPRGEQYF. The full variable domain, in which reference TRBV30 and TRBJ2-7 provide the parts outside the CDR3, is SQTIHQWPATLVQPVGSPLSLECTVEGTSNPNLYWYRQAAGRGLQLLFYSVGIGQISSEVPQNLSASRPQDRQFILSSKKLLLSDSGFYLCAWSGAGGPRGEQYFGPGTRLTVT.

This chain joins TRBV24-1 and TRBJ2-5; 12 bases match TRBD1. The V gene end was trimmed by 4 bases and the J gene end by 5 bases; junction bases not matched to a gene: 7. The germline V gene has CDR1 KGHDR and CDR2 SFDVKD. The CDR3 runs 16 residues. The CDR3 reads CATSEPGQGARETQYF. The CDR3 DNA sequence: TGTGCCACCAGTGAGCCGGGACAGGGGGCGCGGGAGACCCAGTACTTC.

The rearrangement links TRBV4-1 to TRBJ2-7; TRBD2 matches at 10 bases. V trimming: 4 bases; J trimming: 9 bases; junction bases outside the gene matches: 6. Germline assignment: CDR1 MGHRA and CDR2 YSYEKL. The length of the CDR3 is 13 residues. For the CDR3, the DNA is TGCGCCAGCAGCCTCGGGACTAGCGAGGCGCAGTACTTC. Amino acid sequence: CASSLGTSEAQYF.

This chain uses TRBV5-1 with TRBJ2-6; possibly TRBD1 for D (6 bases). Between the trimmed V and J ends, which lost 2 bases and 4 bases, there was a span of 13 bases. CDR3 length: 16 amino acids. Germline loops: CDR1 SGHRS, CDR2 YFSETQ. DNA of the CDR3: TGCGCCAGCAGCTTTACCCACAGGGCCGGGGCCAACGTCCTGACTTTC. Translating it yields CASSFTHRAGANVLTF.

The J gene is TRBJ1-2, the V gene TRBV3-1 (or the pseudogene TRBV3-2); TRBD1 aligns across 7 bases. Germline V gene data show CDR1 as LGHDT and CDR2 as YNNKEL (reference sequence). The CDR3 has 15 amino acids. The J segment lost 8 bases and the V segment lost 1 base, leaving 10 bases of the junction unmatched. In DNA form, the CDR3 reads TGTGCCAGCAGCCAAGGAATAGGGGGCTCGCGGGGCTACACCTTC. Translated, it gives CASSQGIGGSRGYTF.

J is TRBJ2-7 and V is TRBV7-2; 7 bases are a match to TRBD1. Germline V gene data show CDR1 as SGHTA and CDR2 as FQGNSA. The CDR3 contains 14 residues. J lost 3 bases, V lost 5 bases, and 7 bases had no gene match. The CDR3 loop reads CASSPGTAFYEQYF. CDR3 DNA sequence: TGTGCCAGCAGCCCCGGGACAGCATTCTACGAGCAGTACTTC.

The rearrangement uses TRBV19 and TRBJ1-1, with 8 bases lining up with TRBD1. In germline, CDR1 is LNHDA, CDR2 SQIVND (reference sequence). The CDR3 has 15 amino acids. The trim removed 6 bases at V and 7 bases at J, leaving 13 bases unmatched. The CDR3 region has the DNA TGTGCCAGTAGACACCCGTCAGGGGGCGTGGGTGAAGCTTTCTTT. Encoded protein: CASRHPSGGVGEAFF.

This rearrangement joins TRBV18 to TRBJ1-3; D might be TRBD1 (5 bases). Looked up from germline, CDR1 is KGHSH and CDR2 is LQKENI. CDR3 size: 16 residues. V dropped 6 bases and J dropped 0 bases, with 15 bases sitting between them. The CDR3 coding sequence is TGTGCCAGCTCGCTACAGGACGCCGTCTCTGGAAACACCATATATTTT. This translates into CASSLQDAVSGNTIYF.

The chain couples TRBV7-2 to TRBJ2-7, with 11 nucleotides matching TRBD2. Looked up from germline, CDR1 is SGHTA and CDR2 is FQGNSA. The trim removed 5 bases at V and 3 bases at J, leaving 9 bases unmatched. CDR3 length: 16 amino acids. CDR3 in amino acids: CASSPSGLAAVYEQYF. CDR3 nucleotide sequence: TGTGCCAGCAGCCCATCGGGACTAGCGGCTGTCTACGAGCAGTACTTC.

The chain has TRBV5-4 and TRBJ2-1, with D perhaps matching TRBD2 (6 bases). Trimming shortened V by 4 bases and J by 7 bases, and 18 bases separated the two germline ends. Germline CDR1 reads SGHNT; CDR2 reads YYREEE (reference sequence). This CDR3 is 15 amino acids long. The chain's CDR3 is CASSRLRERVNEQFF. Here the CDR3 DNA reads TGTGCCAGCAGCCGGCTACGGGAGAGGGTAAATGAGCAGTTCTTC.

The rearrangement links TRBV7-2 to TRBJ2-2; 8 bases fit TRBD2. Germline assignment: CDR1 SGHTA and CDR2 FQGNSA. The ends lost 2 bases at V and 0 bases at J; junction bases unmatched: 2. The CDR3 loop spans 16 amino acids. The CDR3 loop is CASSLRAGANTGELFF. DNA of the CDR3: TGTGCCAGCAGCTTAAGAGCGGGGGCGAACACCGGGGAGCTGTTTTTT.

This clone was recorded once. The rearrangement links TRBV11-2 to TRBJ2-1; TRBD2 matches at 7 bases. From germline, CDR1 is SGHAT and CDR2 FQNNGV. Trimming cost V 8 bases and J 10 bases; bases outside gene matches: 8. The CDR3 loop spans 12 amino acids. The CDR3 DNA is TGTGCCAGCGGGACTATTTCAAGCGAGCAGTTCTTC. Translation: CASGTISSEQFF.

The chain uses TRBV30 and TRBJ1-1; 8 bases align to TRBD1. The trim removed 3 bases at V and 3 bases at J, leaving 9 bases unmatched. CDR1 GTSNPN and CDR2 SVGIG come from the germline V gene (reference sequence). The CDR3 runs 15 residues. The CDR3 loop is CAWRRTGLVYTEAFF. The CDR3 nucleotides read TGTGCCTGGAGACGGACAGGGCTTGTTTACACTGAAGCTTTCTTT.

The chain is built from TRBV5-4 and TRBJ2-1; 11 bases match TRBD2. The CDR3 length is 18 residues. V shed 0 bases and J 7 bases; nucleotides not matched to a gene: 12. Germline loops: CDR1 SGHNT, CDR2 YYREEE (reference sequence). The CDR3 is CASSLAPLLAGDGNEQFF. CDR3 bases: TGTGCCAGCAGCTTGGCTCCACTACTAGCGGGAGACGGGAATGAGCAGTTCTTC.

As regards this clone: At one end, the junction sequence differs from germline, possibly due to a read error. The gene calls are TRBV12-3 or TRBV12-4 and TRBJ1-4, with D tentatively TRBD1 (6 bases). There are 12 residues in the CDR3. For the CDR3, the DNA is TGTGCCAGCACCATACCGGGACATTCTCACTCTTTT. Protein product: CASTIPGHSHSF.

On this clone itself: The junction shows a germline mismatch at one end, possibly a read error. The chain couples TRBV23-1 to TRBJ2-4, with D maybe TRBD2 (6 bases). TRBV23-1 is recorded as an ORF, its role being uncertain. The CDR3 runs to 17 residues. This CDR3 reads CASSHPVNSRDPGRKNF. The CDR3 nucleotides read TGCGCCAGCAGTCACCCGGTAAATTCAAGGGACCCAGGGAGGAAGAACTTC.

This chain links TRBV27 with TRBJ2-7, with TRBD1 matching 9 bases. Germline loops: CDR1 MNHEY, CDR2 SMNVEV (reference sequence). V lost 2 bases, J lost 1 base, and 3 bases stayed unmatched. CDR3 length: 15 amino acids. Here the CDR3 reads CASSLTGTGSYEQYF. The CDR3 coding sequence is TGTGCCAGCAGTTTAACCGGGACAGGGTCCTACGAGCAGTACTTC.

The CDR3 region is CASSYGTGEYSPLHF. In DNA, the CDR3 is TGTGCCAGCAGTTACGGGACAGGGGAATATTCACCCCTCCACTTT. The rearrangement joins TRBV6-6 to TRBJ1-6; TRBD1 matches 10 bases. V gave up 2 bases and J gave up 8 bases; unmatched junction bases: 3. CDR1 is MNHNY, CDR2 SVGAGI, per germline (reference sequence). This CDR3 region has 15 residues.

V usage is TRBV7-7 and J usage is TRBJ2-1; 8 bases fit TRBD2. The CDR3 has 14 amino acids. The J segment lost 8 bases and the V segment lost 5 bases, leaving 8 bases of the junction unmatched. From germline, CDR1 is SSHAT and CDR2 FNYEAQ (reference sequence). The CDR3 DNA follows: TGTGCCAGCAGCCGCAGCGGGGGTGTAGATGAGCAGTTCTTC. Its translation is CASSRSGGVDEQFF.

The CDR3 sequence: CASRQGHQPQHF. CDR3 coding DNA: TGTGCCAGCAGACAGGGTCACCAGCCCCAGCATTTT. The rearrangement joins TRBV6-5 to TRBJ1-5; a possible D gene is TRBD1 (6 bases). The V end lost 6 bases, the J end lost 7 bases, and 10 bases lay between the germline ends. Per germline, CDR1 MNHEY and CDR2 SVGAGI. The CDR3 runs 12 residues.

The V call is TRBV27, the J call TRBJ2-7; 9 bases fit TRBD1. Germline trimming cut 2 bases from V and 2 bases from J; bases unmatched to any gene: 1. The CDR3 runs to 14 residues. Looked up from germline, CDR1 is MNHEY and CDR2 is SMNVEV (reference sequence). The CDR3 DNA sequence: TGTGCCAGCAGTTTAAGACAGGGGGCCTACGAGCAGTACTTC. Translating gives CASSLRQGAYEQYF.

The chain couples TRBV19 to TRBJ1-1; the D is unclear. The germline V and J ends were trimmed by 4 bases and 4 bases, with 13 bases remaining between them. Germline lookup yields CDR1 LNHDA and CDR2 SQIVND (reference sequence). This CDR3 contains 14 residues. The chain's CDR3 is CASSTSTGFTEAFF. The CDR3 coding sequence is TGTGCCAGTAGTACATCTACGGGGTTCACTGAAGCTTTCTTT.

V and J are TRBV4-1 and TRBJ1-2; D is possibly TRBD1 (6 bases). V was clipped by 2 bases and J by 8 bases, with 24 bases between them. The CDR3 length is 17 residues. From germline, CDR1 is MGHRA and CDR2 YSYEKL. This chain's CDR3 is CASSQSPGGGQGGGYTF. The DNA of the CDR3 is TGCGCCAGCAGCCAAAGCCCCGGGGGGGGCCAAGGTGGAGGCTACACCTTC.